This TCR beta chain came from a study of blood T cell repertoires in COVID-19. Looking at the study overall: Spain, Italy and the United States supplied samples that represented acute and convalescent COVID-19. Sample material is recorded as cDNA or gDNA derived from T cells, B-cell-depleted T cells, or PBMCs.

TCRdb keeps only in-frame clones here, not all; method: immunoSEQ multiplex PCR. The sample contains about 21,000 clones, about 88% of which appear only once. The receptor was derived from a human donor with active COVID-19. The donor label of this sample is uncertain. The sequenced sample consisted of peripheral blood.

The CDR3 bases are TGTGCCAGCAGCGTAGCCGGAGGGGCAACGGCAGATACGCAGTATTTT. Translation gives CASSVAGGATADTQYF. The chain has TRBV9 and TRBJ2-3; TRBD2 is a possible D gene (6 bases). There are 16 residues in the CDR3. Trimming shortened V by 0 bases and J by 4 bases, and 15 bases separated the two germline ends. CDR1 and CDR2 (germline): SGDLS, YYNGEE.